Following are 24 T cell receptor beta chains from one sample sequenced in a study of T cells after yellow fever vaccination. Via MiXCR, TCRdb re-called the 5' RACE reads, giving one row per CDR3 protein. Here the sample spans some 250,000 distinct CDR3 sequences, 6.9% being singletons. The source material was CD4+ T cells sorted from PBMCs, sampled 15 days after the yellow fever booster vaccination. The receptors come from a man younger than 40 who received the YFV17D yellow fever vaccine.

Only a few counts were recorded for this clonotype. The chain has TRBV14 and TRBJ2-1; 8 bases match TRBD1. Per germline, CDR1 SGHDN and CDR2 FVKESK. The V and J ends lost 0 bases and 6 bases, in that order; junction bases with no gene match: 10. CDR3 length: 17 residues. The CDR3 spells CASSQDRTGSSGNEQFF. In DNA form, the CDR3 reads TGTGCCAGCAGCCAAGACCGGACAGGGAGTTCGGGCAATGAGCAGTTCTTC.

In its sample, this clonotype was seen a few times. The gene calls are TRBV5-1 and TRBJ2-1; 11 bases are shared with TRBD2. There are 15 residues in the CDR3. Trimming at V came to 4 bases and at J to 4 bases, leaving 4 bases not matched to a gene. Germline lookup yields CDR1 SGHRS and CDR2 YFSETQ. The CDR3 loop reads CASSAGLAEYNEQFF. DNA of the CDR3: TGCGCCAGCAGCGCGGGACTAGCGGAGTACAATGAGCAGTTCTTC.

The genes are TRBV7-2 and TRBJ2-7; 9 nucleotides line up with TRBD1. The germline V gene encodes CDR1 SGHTA and CDR2 FQGNSA. After removal of 5 bases from V and 6 bases from J, the junction contained 11 bases not matched to a gene. The CDR3 loop spans 15 amino acids. The CDR3: CASSKSGTGLAEQYF. The CDR3, as DNA: TGTGCCAGCAGCAAATCCGGGACAGGGCTGGCCGAGCAGTACTTC.

This clonotype was seen a few times. This chain links TRBV6-2 or TRBV6-3 with TRBJ2-7; 7 nucleotides line up with TRBD1. The V gene's germline CDR1 is MNHEY and CDR2 SVGEGT. The CDR3 is made up of 15 amino acids. J lost 3 bases, V lost 2 bases, and 7 bases had no gene match. This CDR3 is CASSYPAGGNYEQYF. DNA for the CDR3: TGTGCCAGCAGTTACCCCGCAGGGGGAAACTACGAGCAGTACTTC.

This clonotype was seen a few times. The rearrangement joins TRBV15 to TRBJ2-7; D unclear. Germline CDR1 and CDR2: LNHNV and YYDKDF (reference sequence). The CDR3 has 13 amino acids. V dropped 0 bases and J dropped 5 bases, with 8 bases sitting between them. In nucleotides, the CDR3 is TGTGCCACCAGCAGAGATTCCGCCAACGAGCAGTACTTC. This gives the protein CATSRDSANEQYF.

This clonotype was found a few times. The chain has TRBV5-1 and TRBJ1-5; TRBD1 might be the D (5 bases). Trimming took 2 bases from V and 0 from J, leaving 6 bases between them. CDR3 size: 14 residues. Looked up from germline, CDR1 is SGHRS and CDR2 is YFSETQ. The CDR3 here is CASSLDSSNQPQHF. The CDR3 coding sequence is TGCGCCAGCAGCTTAGACAGTAGCAATCAGCCCCAGCATTTT.

The chain combines TRBV5-4 with TRBJ2-3; 7 positions match TRBD1. This CDR3 region has 15 residues. Per germline, CDR1 SGHNT and CDR2 YYREEE (reference sequence). V lost 2 bases, J lost 9 bases, and 12 bases stayed unmatched. The CDR3 spells CASSFFPTAQGTQYF. CDR3 coding DNA: TGTGCCAGCAGCTTTTTCCCGACTGCACAGGGGACGCAGTATTTT.

The chain couples TRBV7-2 to TRBJ2-5; 10 positions match TRBD2. Germline V lookup: CDR1 SGHTA, CDR2 FQGNSA. V shed 3 bases, J shed 5 bases, and the junction held 9 bases outside the gene matches. This CDR3 contains 16 residues. The chain's CDR3 is CASSFELAGVDETQYF. The CDR3 DNA is TGTGCCAGCAGCTTCGAGCTAGCGGGAGTTGACGAGACCCAGTACTTC.

This clonotype showed up many times. The chain couples TRBV28 to TRBJ2-3; perhaps D is TRBD1 or TRBD2 (5 bases each). Trimming shortened V by 5 bases and J by 10 bases, and 16 bases separated the two germline ends. CDR1 and CDR2 from the germline V gene are MDHEN and SYDVKM. The CDR3 totals 13 residues. CDR3 bases: TGTGCCAGCAGTCCACAGGCGGCCGGGGCGCAGTATTTT. Its protein product is CASSPQAAGAQYF.

On this clonotype: A much larger clone lies one base from this, so it may be a read error. The rearrangement joins TRBV7-2 to TRBJ2-1; D is ambiguous. The germline CDR1 and CDR2 sequences are SGHTA and FQGNSA. The CDR3 covers 14 residues. V lost 1 base and J 8 bases, leaving 12 bases between the germline ends. CDR3 DNA: TGTGCCAGCAGCTTAGGCAGGTCAAATGATGAGCAGTTCTTC. Amino acid sequence: CASSLGRSNDEQFF.

In its sample, this clonotype was seen a few times. The J gene is TRBJ2-5, the V gene TRBV20-1, with TRBD2 identical over 7 bases. CDR1 is DFQATT, CDR2 SNEGSKA, per germline (reference sequence). This CDR3 is built from 14 residues. Trimming removed 1 base from V and 5 bases from J; junction bases left unmatched: 7. The CDR3 DNA is TGCAGTGCTAGAGGAGCTGCGGGAGTTGAGACCCAGTACTTC. Its translation: CSARGAAGVETQYF.

The chain couples TRBV19 to TRBJ2-5; D possibly corresponds to TRBD1 (6 bases). V was cut by 1 base and J by 5 bases, with 20 bases left in between. Germline-derived CDR1 and CDR2 are LNHDA and SQIVND (reference sequence). The CDR3 consists of 17 residues. The CDR3: CASSIGRGYAEGETQYF. The CDR3 nucleotides are TGTGCCAGTAGTATAGGCAGGGGCTACGCCGAAGGGGAGACCCAGTACTTC.

The table lists this clonotype with many counts. The V gene is TRBV20-1, the J gene TRBJ2-1, with 7 bases identical to TRBD2. The V gene end was trimmed by 3 bases and the J gene end by 8 bases; junction bases not matched to a gene: 10. Germline V gene data show CDR1 as DFQATT and CDR2 as SNEGSKA (reference sequence). This CDR3 contains 14 residues. CDR3 coding DNA: TGCAGTGCTAGTTTTCAGCGGGAATCCCATGAGCAGTTCTTC. Translation gives CSASFQRESHEQFF.

This chain uses TRBV7-6 with TRBJ1-1; D is unclear. This CDR3 has 14 residues. Looked up from germline, CDR1 is SGHVS and CDR2 is FNYEAQ. Trimming took 2 bases from V and 2 from J, leaving 9 bases between them. CDR3 sequence (DNA): TGTGCCAGCAGCTTATCACGCGGCAACACTGAAGCTTTCTTT. Translation gives CASSLSRGNTEAFF.

J is TRBJ2-3 and V is TRBV5-4; D might be TRBD1 or TRBD2, each matching 5 bases. The germline CDR1 and CDR2 sequences are SGHNT and YYREEE (reference sequence). The CDR3 loop spans 16 amino acids. The V end was cut by 5 bases, the J end by 2 bases, with 18 bases between. CDR3 in DNA: TGTGCCAGCAGGGAAAACCCGGGGCTAGACACAGATACGCAGTATTTT. Amino acids: CASRENPGLDTDTQYF.

This clonotype showed up many times. The chain is built from TRBV5-1 and TRBJ1-1; 7 bases match TRBD1. V lost 3 bases and J lost 4; bases outside the gene matches: 9. The CDR3 is made up of 15 amino acids. In germline, CDR1 is SGHRS, CDR2 YFSETQ. CDR3 loop: CASSWAQGTATEAFF. Here the CDR3 DNA reads TGCGCCAGCAGCTGGGCACAGGGGACGGCCACTGAAGCTTTCTTT. The full variable domain, its missing parts supplied by reference TRBV5-1 and TRBJ1-1, is KAGVTQTPRYLIKTRGQQVTLSCSPISGHRSVSWYQQTPGQGLQFLFEYFSETQRNKGNFPGRFSGRQFSNSRSEMNVSTLELGDSALYLCASSWAQGTATEAFFGQGTRLTVV.

This clonotype was seen ten or more times. The chain couples TRBV20-1 to TRBJ2-4; a possible D gene is TRBD2 (5 bases). The V end was cut by 5 bases, the J end by 6 bases, with 11 bases between. Per germline, CDR1 DFQATT and CDR2 SNEGSKA (reference sequence). The CDR3 totals 12 residues. CDR3 residues: CSARNTRNIQYF. The DNA of the CDR3 is TGCAGTGCTCGCAACACTAGAAACATTCAGTACTTC.

V is TRBV6-5 and J is TRBJ2-3; D may correspond to TRBD1 or TRBD2 (6 bases each). Trimming took 7 bases from V and 4 from J, leaving 9 bases between them. The CDR3 sequence is 12 residues long. Germline CDR1 is MNHEY and CDR2 is SVGAGI. CDR3 sequence (DNA): TGTGCCAGCAACGGGGGCGCAGATACGCAGTATTTT. Its translation is CASNGGADTQYF.

The table lists this clonotype with a few counts. The chain couples TRBV5-1 to TRBJ2-2; D gene ambiguous. This CDR3 is 15 amino acids long. Between the trimmed V and J ends, which lost 1 base and 3 bases, there was a span of 10 bases. Germline CDR1 is SGHRS and CDR2 is YFSETQ. CDR3: CASSLSASDTGELFF. CDR3 sequence (DNA): TGCGCCAGCAGCTTGTCAGCAAGCGACACCGGGGAGCTGTTTTTT.

The V call is TRBV29-1, the J call TRBJ1-1, with D maybe TRBD1 (5 bases). Per the germline V gene, CDR1 is SQVTM and CDR2 is ANQGSEA. CDR3 length: 15 amino acids. V gave up 1 base and J gave up 2 bases, with 14 bases separating them. The CDR3 here is CSVEVSDSINTEAFF. The CDR3 bases are TGCAGCGTTGAAGTTAGTGACAGTATTAACACTGAAGCTTTCTTT. The whole variable domain, remainder taken from reference TRBV29-1 and TRBJ1-1, is SAVISQKPSRDICQRGTSLTIQCQVDSQVTMMFWYRQQPGQSLTLIATANQGSEATYESGFVIDKFPISRPNLTFSTLTVSNMSPEDSSIYLCSVEVSDSINTEAFFGQGTRLTVV.

V usage is TRBV19 and J usage is TRBJ1-4; 8 bases map to TRBD1. V lost 6 bases and J lost 6; bases outside the gene matches: 12. The CDR3 runs 16 residues. Germline-derived CDR1 and CDR2 are LNHDA and SQIVND (reference sequence). CDR3 sequence reads: CASRYRTGRRDEKLFF. The CDR3 coding sequence is TGTGCCAGTAGATACCGGACAGGGAGGCGTGATGAAAAACTGTTTTTT.

This clonotype was observed many times. The chain employs TRBV6-2 or TRBV6-3 and TRBJ1-5, with D maybe TRBD1 (6 bases). The V gene lost 6 bases and the J gene lost 3 bases, with 18 bases spanning the gap. The germline CDR1 and CDR2 sequences are MNHEY and SVGEGT. This CDR3 is built from 16 residues. CDR3 sequence: CASSRGDGGLNQPQHF. The CDR3 DNA reads TGTGCCAGCAGCAGAGGGGATGGGGGCCTCAATCAGCCCCAGCATTTT.

This clonotype was seen only a few times. V is TRBV20-1 and J is TRBJ2-5; D perhaps matches TRBD2 (6 bases). CDR3 length equals 12 residues. Germline V CDR1 and CDR2: DFQATT, SNEGSKA (reference sequence). The V gene lost 6 bases and the J gene lost 7 bases, with 15 bases spanning the gap. In nucleotides, the CDR3 is TGCAGTGCAAGATCCGAGGGAGGGACCCAGTACTTC. Its translation is CSARSEGGTQYF.

The V and J genes are TRBV5-1 and TRBJ2-3; tentatively, D is TRBD1 or TRBD2 (5 bases each). The CDR3 is 15 residues long. Germline loops: CDR1 SGHRS, CDR2 YFSETQ. The ends were cut back, 4 bases at V and 3 bases at J, with 15 bases in the middle. The chain's CDR3 is CASSIMGVATDTQYF. The CDR3, as DNA: TGCGCCAGCAGCATAATGGGGGTGGCGACAGATACGCAGTATTTT.